This T cell receptor (beta chain) derives from a study of T cells in tumors after PD-1 blockade. Study in general: Patients received pembrolizumab 200 mg every 3 weeks or cemiplimab 350 mg every 2 weeks. Some patients also took daily vismodegib 150 mg during anti-PD-1 treatment.

Generated by immunoSEQ multiplex PCR, the TCRdb table keeps only in-frame clones and is missing some. Here the sample spans about 33,000 clones, more than 70% being singletons. Specimen: PBMCs, collected before anti-PD-1 treatment. The TCR comes from a human donor with basal cell carcinoma.

CDR3 residues: CASSHPSTDTQYF. CDR3 sequence (DNA): TGTGCCAGCAGCCACCCAAGCACAGATACGCAGTATTTT. The chain uses TRBV3-1 (or the pseudogene TRBV3-2) and TRBJ2-3; D gene ambiguous. Germline CDR1 reads LGHDT; CDR2 reads YNNKEL (reference sequence). This CDR3 contains 13 residues. V was trimmed by 3 bases and J by 0 bases, leaving 4 bases between them.